The TCR beta chain described here comes from a study of blood T cell repertoires in COVID-19. Study background: COVID-19 samples, acute and convalescent, were from the United States, Italy and Spain. Nucleic acid was either cDNA or gDNA, and it came from T cells, B-cell-depleted T cells, or PBMCs.

The assay was immunoSEQ multiplex PCR, and TCRdb's table has in-frame clones only and misses some. The sample lists roughly 670,000 clones, about nine tenths seen once, with approximately 0.3% in the top ten. The sequence was collected from a woman aged 18-29 years with acute or convalescent COVID-19. Sequenced material: peripheral blood.

This CDR3 is CASFYRRGRGGNYGYTF. The CDR3 region has the DNA TGTGCCAGCTTCTACCGCCGGGGGAGGGGAGGTAACTATGGCTACACCTTC. The rearrangement uses TRBV21-1 and TRBJ1-2. TRBV21-1 has pseudogene status. This CDR3 is built from 17 residues.